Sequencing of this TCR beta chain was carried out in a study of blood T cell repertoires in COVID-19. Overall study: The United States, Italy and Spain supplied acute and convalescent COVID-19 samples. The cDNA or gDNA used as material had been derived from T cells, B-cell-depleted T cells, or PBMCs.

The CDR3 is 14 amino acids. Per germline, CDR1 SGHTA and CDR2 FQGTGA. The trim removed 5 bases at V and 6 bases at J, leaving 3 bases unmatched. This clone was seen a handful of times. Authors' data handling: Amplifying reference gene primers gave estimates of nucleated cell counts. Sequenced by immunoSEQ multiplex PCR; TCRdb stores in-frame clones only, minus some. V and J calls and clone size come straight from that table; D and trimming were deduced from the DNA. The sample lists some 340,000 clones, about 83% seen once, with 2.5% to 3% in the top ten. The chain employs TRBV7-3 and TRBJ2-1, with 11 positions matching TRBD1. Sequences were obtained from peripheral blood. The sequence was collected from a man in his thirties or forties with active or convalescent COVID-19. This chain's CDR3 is CASSGDRGSNEQFF. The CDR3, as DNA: TGTGCCAGCAGCGGGGACAGGGGGAGCAATGAGCAGTTCTTC. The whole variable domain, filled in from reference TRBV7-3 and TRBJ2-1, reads GAGVSQTPSNKVTEKGKYVELRCDPISGHTALYWYRQSLGQGPEFLIYFQGTGAADDSGLPNDRFFAVRPEGSVSTLKIQRTERGDSAVYLCASSGDRGSNEQFFGPGTRLTVL.